One sample yielded the 2 T cell receptor beta chains listed below, sequenced in a study of Graves' ophthalmopathy and Graves' hyperthyroidism. RNA served as the template for amplifying TCR beta CDR3 regions. In the first round, RT-PCR was carried out with HTBI primers, and a multiplex PCR formed the second round. TCRdb ran MiXCR on the multiplex PCR reads and lists one entry per CDR3 protein. The sample lists hundreds of thousands of distinct CDR3 sequences, 22% occurring once. Sequences were obtained from peripheral blood. The receptor source for this set is a woman younger than 30 with stable Graves' hyperthyroidism. Some clones in this sample may be carry-over from other donors' samples.

Of note for this clonotype: With a much larger clone just one base away, this may be a read error. The J gene is TRBJ2-2, the V gene TRBV29-1; D remains ambiguous. Per the germline V gene, CDR1 is SQVTM and CDR2 is ANQGSEA. This CDR3 spans 14 amino acids. The CDR3 DNA is TGCAGCGTTGATTCCCTAGACGACACCTGGGAGCTGTTTTTT. Protein product: CSVDSLDDTWELFF.

This clonotype was seen repeatedly, ten times or more. This chain uses TRBV20-1 with TRBJ1-6, with D maybe TRBD1 (6 bases). Trimming cost V 5 bases and J 7 bases, with 21 bases left between them. Germline assignment: CDR1 DFQATT and CDR2 SNEGSKA (reference sequence). The CDR3 runs 16 residues. In DNA, the CDR3 is TGCAGTGCTGGGAACAGGGAGGGGTTGCCGAATTCACCCCTCCACTTT. This sequence encodes CSAGNREGLPNSPLHF.